This TCR beta chain was sequenced during a study of T-cell reconstitution after alpha-beta-depleted transplantation in children. A library of TCRbeta sequences, prepared with unique molecular identifiers, was generated. TCRdb redid the calling of the PCR reads with MiXCR, one entry per CDR3 protein. Here the sample spans about 600,000 distinct CDR3 sequences, 10% being singletons. The CDR3 is 15 residues long. Trimming took 1 base from V and 5 from J; bases not matched to a gene: 8. Germline V lookup: CDR1 DFQATT, CDR2 SNEGSKA (reference sequence). The clonotype comes from a human donor who donated a stem cell graft to a child with acute myeloid leukemia. Sequencing was performed on PBMCs from the stem cell graft donor, taken from the stem cell graft. The chain couples TRBV20-1 to TRBJ1-2, with 9 bases fitting TRBD1. In DNA form, the CDR3 reads TGCAGTGCTAGAGTTGGGACCGGGACAGGGTATGGCTACACCTTC. Translating it yields CSARVGTGTGYGYTF.